Shown below are 10 T cell receptor beta chains from a single sample sequenced in a study of OX40 agonist ivuxolimab in advanced cancers. TCRdb keeps only in-frame clones here, not all; method: immunoSEQ multiplex PCR. The sample yields 35,000 to 45,000 clones, 86% seen once. The sequencing used CD4+ or CD8+ T cells sorted from blood, collected in a trial of the OX40 agonist ivuxolimab. Receptor source: an adult with an advanced solid tumor such as melanoma, head and neck, liver or kidney cancer.

The chain has TRBV18 and TRBJ2-4; no clear D gene. Per the germline V gene, CDR1 is KGHSH and CDR2 is LQKENI. Trimming shortened V by 1 base and J by 5 bases, and 18 bases separated the two germline ends. The CDR3 loop spans 17 amino acids. The CDR3 sequence is CASSPRGGPLMENIQYF. DNA for the CDR3: TGTGCCAGCTCACCACGTGGCGGACCCCTGATGGAAAACATTCAGTACTTC.

The chain employs TRBV11-2 and TRBJ2-7; 11 bases fit TRBD1. CDR3 length: 16 amino acids. Germline CDR1 SGHAT, CDR2 FQNNGV. V was pared by 3 bases and J by 1 base, with 5 bases of the junction left unmatched. This chain's CDR3 is CASSFSGQGASYEQYF. Written as DNA, the CDR3 is TGTGCCAGCAGCTTCTCCGGACAGGGGGCGTCCTACGAGCAGTACTTC.

The chain has TRBV4-1 and TRBJ1-6; D unresolved. Germline V gene sequence: CDR1 MGHRA, CDR2 YSYEKL. The CDR3 is 20 residues long. Between the trimmed V and J ends, which lost 0 bases and 0 bases, there was a span of 18 bases. The CDR3 region is CASSQDHADKTSSYNSPLHF. DNA of the CDR3: TGCGCCAGCAGCCAAGATCATGCTGACAAGACTAGCTCCTATAATTCACCCCTCCACTTT.

The V call is TRBV20-1, the J call TRBJ2-7, with D maybe TRBD2 (5 bases). CDR3 length: 11 amino acids. Germline V CDR1 and CDR2: DFQATT, SNEGSKA (reference sequence). The ends were cut back, 6 bases at V and 5 bases at J, with 11 bases in the middle. The chain's CDR3 is CSAQLDHEQYV. The CDR3 nucleotides read TGCAGTGCGCAACTAGATCACGAGCAGTACGTC.

The chain uses TRBV5-5 and TRBJ2-7, with D possibly called TRBD1 or TRBD2 (5 bases each). The germline V and J ends were trimmed by 1 base and 3 bases, with 11 bases remaining between them. This CDR3 comprises 14 residues. CDR1 and CDR2 from the germline V gene are SGHKS and YYEKEE (reference sequence). The CDR3 nucleotides read TGTGCCAGCAGCTTGTGGGACGGAGTCTACGAGCAGTACTTC. Its protein product is CASSLWDGVYEQYF.

This clone was seen only once. V and J are TRBV9 and TRBJ1-6; unclear D gene. This CDR3 spans 13 amino acids. Trimming cost V 1 base and J 10 bases, with 9 bases left between them. CDR1 SGDLS and CDR2 YYNGEE come from the germline V gene. CDR3 coding DNA: TGTGCCAGCAGCGTAAGTGGGAGCTCACCCCTCCACTTT. Protein sequence: CASSVSGSSPLHF.

This rearrangement joins TRBV4-2 to TRBJ2-3; the match to TRBD2 covers 7 bases. In germline, CDR1 is LGHNA, CDR2 YNFKEQ. This CDR3 has 17 amino acids. V was clipped by 0 bases and J by 0 bases; unmatched bases: 6. As DNA, the CDR3 is TGTGCCAGCAGCCAAGATTGGAGCGGGGTTAGCACAGATACGCAGTATTTT. It specifies CASSQDWSGVSTDTQYF.

V usage is TRBV19 and J usage is TRBJ1-5; 9 positions match TRBD1. CDR3 length: 17 residues. Germline CDR1 and CDR2: LNHDA and SQIVND (reference sequence). The ends lost 4 bases at V and 0 bases at J; junction bases unmatched: 7. The CDR3 bases are TGTGCCAGTAGTACCCGGGACAGGGCTTTTAGCAATCAGCCCCAGCATTTT. Its translation is CASSTRDRAFSNQPQHF. Filled out from reference TRBV19 and TRBJ1-5, the complete variable domain reads DGGITQSPKYLFRKEGQNVTLSCEQNLNHDAMYWYRQDPGQGLRLIYYSQIVNDFQKGDIAEGYSVSREKKESFPLTVTSAQKNPTAFYLCASSTRDRAFSNQPQHFGDGTRLSIL.

The V and J genes are TRBV19 and TRBJ1-1, with D possibly being TRBD1 (5 bases). Germline loops: CDR1 LNHDA, CDR2 SQIVND (reference sequence). The CDR3 is 14 residues long. V was shortened by 3 bases and J by 3 bases, with 11 bases between the two germline ends. The chain's CDR3 is CASSILRTHTEAFF. The CDR3 DNA reads TGTGCCAGTAGTATTCTACGGACACACACTGAAGCTTTCTTT.

The chain employs TRBV13 and TRBJ2-5, with D possibly TRBD1 on 5 matching bases. The CDR3 extends over 13 amino acids. Trimming took off 0 bases at V and 3 bases at J, with 5 bases between the two ends. Looked up from germline, CDR1 is PRHDT and CDR2 is FYEKMQ (reference sequence). CDR3 region: CASSLGTEETQYF. The CDR3 DNA follows: TGTGCCAGCAGCTTAGGGACAGAAGAGACCCAGTACTTC.